This TCR beta chain was found in a study of spatial heterogeneity in lung cancer (dated by TCRdb to the late 2010s). The study in broad terms: More beta-chain than alpha-chain transcripts were consistently detected, likely reflecting higher beta-chain transcript abundance. In the raw uncorrected reads, each unique combination of TCR and UMI appeared more than ten times on average. The study quantitatively compared TCR alpha and beta repertoires across multiple tumor regions, matched nontumor lung and blood in non-small cell lung cancer. Nonsynonymous mutation counts, determined by whole-exome sequencing of tumor tissue, were related to features of the TCR repertoire. Both alpha and beta chains were TCR-sequenced in approximately 220 tumor regions, fewer than 80 matched nontumor lung samples and some 56 PBMC samples obtained at surgery. Summary of the overall study and its limitations: Additional single-cell paired TCR alpha and beta sequencing was considered necessary to confirm, at a functional level, the hypothesis that regional TCRs recognize regional mutations. Ubiquitous expanded tumor TCRs showed up in blood more often at tumor resection than at routine follow-up.

Interpreted using the paper, the time point label stands for: sample taken at primary tumor resection. Without any cell sorting, TCR sequencing was performed on whole RNA extracted either from tumor and nontumor lung tissue or from cryopreserved PBMC samples. Samples were obtained from around 72 patients with early-stage, untreated non-small cell lung cancer from the lung TRACERx cohort. A patient was chosen for TCR sequencing only when enough RNA was available from at least two tumor regions. Between the V and J ends, shortened by 2 bases and 0 bases respectively, the junction contains 11 bases. Taken from cysteine to phenylalanine, the CDR3 has 15 residues. The CDR3 DNA has 45 bases and is translated from base 1. CDR1 WNHNN and CDR2 SYGVQD were looked up in the germline V gene (reference sequence). Libraries were constructed by 5' RACE. Sequencing instrument: NextSeq 500. The TCR library protocol attached a unique molecular identifier to each TCR cDNA molecule to allow correction of PCR and sequencing errors. As for the original processing: Decombinator tools were used for TCR identification, UMI-based error correction and CDR3 extraction. Expanded TCRs were defined as those above a frequency of 2 per 1,000, corresponding to the top 1% of the tumor frequency distribution. Renyi diversity was calculated using the R vegan package after each repertoire was subsampled 100 times to 5,000 TCRs. CDR3 similarity networks were built from amino acid triplet string-kernel similarity, connecting CDR3s with pairwise similarity above 0.82. In TCRdb, the public reads were trimmed at Q25 with fastp and aligned with MiXCR, with productive beta chains retained. Records with the same CDR3 protein are collapsed into one entry carrying the most frequent genes and DNA. These V and J calls derive from TCRdb rather than the authors' analysis. The sample has some 15,000 distinct CDR3 sequences on record, under 14% of them singletons. The ten biggest clones cover 34% of the sample.

Remarks on this clonotype: There is no known antigen for this receptor. Base-call qualities are not available, and no considerably larger clone is one nucleotide away.

This receptor was taken from a female donor with early-stage non-small cell lung cancer. The sequence links TRBV10-1 to TRBJ2-7; tentative D gene TRBD1, with 6 bases matching. This specimen consisted of PBMCs, obtained at surgery. The nucleotide sequence reads as follows: TGCGCCAGCAGTGAGGGGACAAAGAGCTCCTACGAGCAGTACTTC. It codes for CASSEGTKSSYEQYF.